Reported below is one T cell receptor (beta chain). Its antigen is not known. TCRdb fed the reads into MiXCR, producing one record per CDR3 protein. This table holds some 200,000 distinct CDR3 sequences, 38% found once. Germline loops: CDR1 MDHEN, CDR2 SYDVKM. The length of the CDR3 is 15 residues. V dropped 7 bases and J dropped 5 bases, with 18 bases sitting between them. The record originates from a study of T cell repertoires in cytomegalovirus infection. For the study at large: The study used recently identified HLA-C-restricted and well-studied HLA-B-restricted CMV epitopes.

General study results and limits: Within the response measured ex vivo, HLA-C-restricted CMV-specific TCR beta clonotypes were dominant.

This clonotype originated in a human donor in good health (CMV status not recorded). Some clones in this sample may be carry-over from other donors' samples. The sample consisted of CD8+ T cells from cultured PBMCs, taken from culture after CMV antigen stimulation. This rearrangement joins TRBV28 to TRBJ2-1, with TRBD1 as a possible D gene (6 bases). DNA of the CDR3: TGTGCCAGCACCCTAACAGGGCATCCCCACAATGAGCAGTTCTTC. Translation gives CASTLTGHPHNEQFF.